The rows below give T cell receptor beta chains drawn from one sample of a study of CXCR3-negative and CXCR3-positive naive CD8 T cells. TCRdb derives one entry per CDR3 protein from the 5' RACE reads, leaving out DNA. The sample has some 110,000 distinct CDR3 sequences. Input material: naive CXCR3+ CD8+ T cells from blood. Every receptor here comes from a human donor in good health. Some clones in this sample may be carry-over from other donors' samples. Each CDR3 is given with its conserved first and last residue. Each record gives: V gene, J gene, CDR3 protein.

TRBV12-3/TRBV12-4,TRBJ2-7,CASSSPNRYEQYF
TRBV12-3/TRBV12-4,TRBJ2-5,CASSLGPAPETQYF
TRBV20-1,TRBJ1-1,CSARQGRAEAFF
TRBV6-4,TRBJ2-3,CASSARDRDLDTQYF
TRBV30,TRBJ2-2,CASSGTINTGELFF
TRBV28,TRBJ1-1,CASSPRDPVNTEAFF
TRBV20-1,TRBJ2-1,CSAVFVGGHNEQFF
TRBV7-2,TRBJ1-6,CASSLVGGTNSPLHF
TRBV28,TRBJ2-7,CASSPSHDRARGYEQYF
TRBV28,TRBJ2-3,CASSLGLAGGTSDTQYF
TRBV11-2,TRBJ2-4,CASKTGTSENIQYF